The rows below give T cell receptor beta chains drawn from one sample of a study of T-cell memory formation after mild COVID-19. In TCRdb, the 5' RACE reads were re-called with MiXCR into one record per CDR3 protein. This sample has over 500,000 distinct CDR3 sequences, with 17% found just once. Sequencing input: PBMCs or a T cell subset sorted from them (not recorded which). These receptors came from an adult woman who had mild COVID-19 (a few samples of this study predate the infection). Cell type and time point are not known. Each CDR3 is given with its conserved first and last residue. The D gene is left open where the match is weak. For some rows the clone size is stated as once, few or many, or as a class when expanded; others skip it.

clone size: NA
D gene: TRBD1
V gene: TRBV20-1
J gene: TRBJ1-2
CDR3 DNA: TGCAGTGCTAGAGACAGGGGGGGGTATGTAGGGGACGGCTACACCTTC
CDR3 protein: CSARDRGGYVGDGYTF

clone size: NA
D gene: NA
V gene: TRBV27
J gene: TRBJ1-3
CDR3 DNA: TGTGCCAGCAGTTTCAGGGTTGGAAACACCATATATTTT
CDR3 protein: CASSFRVGNTIYF

clone size: NA
D gene: TRBD2
V gene: TRBV20-1
J gene: TRBJ2-5
CDR3 DNA: TGCAGTGCTAGAGATGGGGGGACTAGCCTGGAGACCCAGTACTTC
CDR3 protein: CSARDGGTSLETQYF

clone size: few
D gene: NA
V gene: TRBV18
J gene: TRBJ2-7
CDR3 DNA: TGTGCCAGCTCAACCGGGCCGGTCGAGCAGTACTTC
CDR3 protein: CASSTGPVEQYF

clone size: few
D gene: NA
V gene: TRBV18
J gene: TRBJ2-1
CDR3 DNA: TGTGCCAGCTCACCACCGGGGGCGGAGCAGTTCTTC
CDR3 protein: CASSPPGAEQFF

clone size: NA
D gene: NA
V gene: TRBV12-3/TRBV12-4
J gene: TRBJ1-1
CDR3 DNA: TGTGCCAGCAGCCTGGGAGGGGTTCCGAACACTGAAGCTTTCTTT
CDR3 protein: CASSLGGVPNTEAFF

clone size: once
D gene: TRBD1
V gene: TRBV5-1
J gene: TRBJ2-7
CDR3 DNA: TGCGCCAGCAGCTTGAGTACAGGGGGGTTCTACGAGCAGTACTTC
CDR3 protein: CASSLSTGGFYEQYF

clone size: NA
D gene: NA
V gene: TRBV7-2
J gene: TRBJ1-1
CDR3 DNA: TGTGCCAGCAGCTCACAAACAGGAGCCGAAGCTTTCTTT
CDR3 protein: CASSSQTGAEAFF

clone size: few
D gene: NA
V gene: TRBV20-1
J gene: TRBJ1-1
CDR3 DNA: TGCAGTGCTAGAGATACCCCCGGACCGAACACTGAAGCTTTCTTT
CDR3 protein: CSARDTPGPNTEAFF

clone size: NA
D gene: NA
V gene: TRBV5-1
J gene: TRBJ1-2
CDR3 DNA: TGCGCCAGCAGCTTTGACAGAGTCAACTATGGCTACACCTTC
CDR3 protein: CASSFDRVNYGYTF

clone size: NA
D gene: NA
V gene: TRBV7-9
J gene: TRBJ1-2
CDR3 DNA: TGTGCCAGCAGCTTTGCGGGGGGCCACCACGACTACACCTTC
CDR3 protein: CASSFAGGHHDYTF

clone size: NA
D gene: TRBD2
V gene: TRBV10-3
J gene: TRBJ2-7
CDR3 DNA: TGTGCCATCAGTGAGGACTGGACTAGGCAGTACTTC
CDR3 protein: CAISEDWTRQYF

clone size: many
D gene: TRBD1
V gene: TRBV7-9
J gene: TRBJ1-1
CDR3 DNA: TGTGCCAGCAGCTTAGTTCAAGGGCAGGGGGCCGCTTTCTTT
CDR3 protein: CASSLVQGQGAAFF

clone size: many
D gene: TRBD1
V gene: TRBV15
J gene: TRBJ1-1
CDR3 DNA: TGTGCCACCAGCGCGGACAGGTTGAACACTGAAGCTTTCTTT
CDR3 protein: CATSADRLNTEAFF

clone size: few
D gene: NA
V gene: TRBV5-8
J gene: TRBJ2-1
CDR3 DNA: TGTGCCAGCAGCTTGGGGCGGGACTCGTACAATGAGCAGTTCTTC
CDR3 protein: CASSLGRDSYNEQFF

clone size: few
D gene: NA
V gene: TRBV24-1
J gene: TRBJ1-5
CDR3 DNA: TGTGCCACCAGTGATTTGTGGCAGACCCTCAATCAGCCCCAGCATTTT
CDR3 protein: CATSDLWQTLNQPQHF

clone size: few
D gene: NA
V gene: TRBV20-1
J gene: TRBJ1-1
CDR3 DNA: TGCAGTGCTAGAGGTGGTAGGGGACAAGACGCAGGCGAGGAAGCTTTCTTT
CDR3 protein: CSARGGRGQDAGEEAFF

clone size: NA
D gene: NA
V gene: TRBV29-1
J gene: TRBJ2-2
CDR3 DNA: TGCAGCGTTGGGGACCGGGAGCTGTTTTTT
CDR3 protein: CSVGDRELFF

clone size: few
D gene: NA
V gene: TRBV20-1
J gene: TRBJ1-6
CDR3 DNA: TGCAGTGCTAGAGGGGGGGGCTCCTATAATTCACCCCTCCACTTT
CDR3 protein: CSARGGGSYNSPLHF

clone size: once
D gene: TRBD1
V gene: TRBV4-1
J gene: TRBJ1-5
CDR3 DNA: TGCGCCAGCAGCCTTACAGGGACAGGGGGGCAGCCCCAGCATTTT
CDR3 protein: CASSLTGTGGQPQHF

clone size: NA
D gene: NA
V gene: TRBV10-3
J gene: TRBJ1-4
CDR3 DNA: TGTGCCATCAGTGAGTCCATGGCTGAAAAACTGTTTTTT
CDR3 protein: CAISESMAEKLFF

clone size: few
D gene: NA
V gene: TRBV7-9
J gene: TRBJ1-1
CDR3 DNA: TGTGCCAGCAGCTTTTCCGGGGATGAAGCTTTCTTT
CDR3 protein: CASSFSGDEAFF

clone size: few
D gene: NA
V gene: TRBV6-1
J gene: TRBJ1-1
CDR3 DNA: TGTGCCAGCAGTGAAGCAGGGTGGCGGGCTGAAGCTTTCTTT
CDR3 protein: CASSEAGWRAEAFF

clone size: few
D gene: NA
V gene: TRBV6-6
J gene: TRBJ1-2
CDR3 DNA: TGTGCCAGCAGTTACTCTGGGGATGCGGGTGGCTACACCTTC
CDR3 protein: CASSYSGDAGGYTF

clone size: NA
D gene: TRBD2
V gene: TRBV20-1
J gene: TRBJ2-2
CDR3 DNA: TGCAGTGCTAGAGGGGAAGGACTAGCGGGAGGGAGGAACACCGGGGAGCTGTTTTTT
CDR3 protein: CSARGEGLAGGRNTGELFF

clone size: few
D gene: NA
V gene: TRBV24-1
J gene: TRBJ2-3
CDR3 DNA: TGTGACACCAGTGATCCTGGGAAGCGCGCAGATACGCAGTATTTT
CDR3 protein: CDTSDPGKRADTQYF

clone size: few
D gene: NA
V gene: TRBV18
J gene: TRBJ2-6
CDR3 DNA: TGTGCCAGCTCACCAGGCGCTCTAGGAATAGCTGGGGCCAACGTCCTGACTTTC
CDR3 protein: CASSPGALGIAGANVLTF

clone size: few
D gene: NA
V gene: TRBV9
J gene: TRBJ2-7
CDR3 DNA: TGTGCCAGCAGCGTAGGGGGGGAATCCTACGAGCAGTACTTC
CDR3 protein: CASSVGGESYEQYF

clone size: few
D gene: NA
V gene: TRBV7-9
J gene: TRBJ2-7
CDR3 DNA: TGTGCCAGCAGCTTGTCATCGGGAAACTCCTACTACGAGCAGTACTTC
CDR3 protein: CASSLSSGNSYYEQYF

clone size: NA
D gene: TRBD1
V gene: TRBV3-1
J gene: TRBJ1-6
CDR3 DNA: TGTGCCAGCAGCCACCTCGGAGGGGGCGGATCACCCCTCCACTTT
CDR3 protein: CASSHLGGGGSPLHF

clone size: NA
D gene: TRBD2
V gene: TRBV18
J gene: TRBJ2-7
CDR3 DNA: TGTGCCAGCTCACCGGCTAGCGGCCACTACGAGCAGTACTTC
CDR3 protein: CASSPASGHYEQYF

clone size: few
D gene: NA
V gene: TRBV4-1
J gene: TRBJ1-2
CDR3 DNA: TGCGCCAGCAGCCAAGACGGCCTCTATGGCTACACCTTC
CDR3 protein: CASSQDGLYGYTF

clone size: few
D gene: NA
V gene: TRBV24-1
J gene: TRBJ2-7
CDR3 DNA: TGTGCCACCAGTGATCCCTGGGGGAGCTCCTACGAGCAGTACTTC
CDR3 protein: CATSDPWGSSYEQYF

clone size: many
D gene: NA
V gene: TRBV7-2
J gene: TRBJ2-1
CDR3 DNA: TGTGCCAGCAGCTTAAGCTTTGGTGGCAATGAGCAGTTCTTC
CDR3 protein: CASSLSFGGNEQFF

clone size: NA
D gene: NA
V gene: TRBV24-1
J gene: TRBJ2-2
CDR3 DNA: TGTGCCACCAGTGGGGCAGCGAACACCGGGGAGCTGTTTTTT
CDR3 protein: CATSGAANTGELFF

clone size: NA
D gene: TRBD1
V gene: TRBV24-1
J gene: TRBJ1-2
CDR3 DNA: TGTGCCACCAGTATGGCAGGGGGCGTCTATGGCTACACCTTC
CDR3 protein: CATSMAGGVYGYTF

clone size: NA
D gene: NA
V gene: TRBV5-4
J gene: TRBJ1-1
CDR3 DNA: TGTGCCAGCAGCGTTCGGACAGAGGTAAACACTGAAGCTTTCTTT
CDR3 protein: CASSVRTEVNTEAFF

clone size: NA
D gene: NA
V gene: TRBV7-3
J gene: TRBJ1-1
CDR3 DNA: TGTGCCAGCAGCCTCCATGGGAGGCGAGCTTTCTTT
CDR3 protein: CASSLHGRRAFF

clone size: NA
D gene: NA
V gene: TRBV7-9
J gene: TRBJ2-4
CDR3 DNA: TGTGCCAGCAGCTTAGGAGAGGGGCTAGCCAAAAACATTCAGTACTTC
CDR3 protein: CASSLGEGLAKNIQYF

clone size: NA
D gene: NA
V gene: TRBV5-1
J gene: TRBJ1-1
CDR3 DNA: TGCGCCAGCAGCTTGGCGCCGGACACTGAAGCTTTCTTT
CDR3 protein: CASSLAPDTEAFF

clone size: many
D gene: NA
V gene: TRBV20-1
J gene: TRBJ1-3
CDR3 DNA: TGCAGTACCGTAACTACCGGAAACACCATATATTTT
CDR3 protein: CSTVTTGNTIYF

clone size: NA
D gene: NA
V gene: TRBV5-1
J gene: TRBJ1-1
CDR3 DNA: TGCGCCAGCAGCTCGGACTACACTGAAGCTTTCTTT
CDR3 protein: CASSSDYTEAFF

clone size: NA
D gene: NA
V gene: TRBV11-2
J gene: TRBJ1-3
CDR3 DNA: TGTGCCAGCAGCTTATCCGACTCTGGAAACACCATATATTTT
CDR3 protein: CASSLSDSGNTIYF

clone size: few
D gene: NA
V gene: TRBV6-6
J gene: TRBJ1-1
CDR3 DNA: TGTGCCAGCAGCGACGGTGTGAACACTGAAGCTTTCTTT
CDR3 protein: CASSDGVNTEAFF

clone size: NA
D gene: TRBD1
V gene: TRBV5-1
J gene: TRBJ1-1
CDR3 DNA: TGCGCCAGCAGCTGGGGACAGGGTGGGACTGAAGCTTTCTTT
CDR3 protein: CASSWGQGGTEAFF

clone size: few
D gene: TRBD2
V gene: TRBV6-5
J gene: TRBJ2-7
CDR3 DNA: TGTGCCAGCAGTAAGACTAGCACCTACGAGCAGTACTTC
CDR3 protein: CASSKTSTYEQYF

clone size: NA
D gene: NA
V gene: TRBV20-1
J gene: TRBJ2-7
CDR3 DNA: TGCAGTGCTAGAGATTTCCGGGGCCCAGGAGAGCAGTACTTC
CDR3 protein: CSARDFRGPGEQYF

clone size: NA
D gene: NA
V gene: TRBV15
J gene: TRBJ1-3
CDR3 DNA: TGTGCCACCAGCAGAGCCGAGCGCCGCTCTGGAAACACCATATATTTT
CDR3 protein: CATSRAERRSGNTIYF

clone size: NA
D gene: TRBD1
V gene: TRBV24-1
J gene: TRBJ2-2
CDR3 DNA: TGTGCCACCAGTGAGGGACAGGGGATAGACGGGGAGCTGTTTTTT
CDR3 protein: CATSEGQGIDGELFF

clone size: once
D gene: NA
V gene: TRBV29-1
J gene: TRBJ1-2
CDR3 DNA: TGCAGCGTCCCGGATCCCCACACGGGCGGTGGCTACACCTTC
CDR3 protein: CSVPDPHTGGGYTF

clone size: few
D gene: NA
V gene: TRBV4-1
J gene: TRBJ2-2
CDR3 DNA: TGCGCCAGCAGCCAATCGGTAGGGGGCGGGGAGCTGTTTTTT
CDR3 protein: CASSQSVGGGELFF

clone size: NA
D gene: NA
V gene: TRBV7-8
J gene: TRBJ2-3
CDR3 DNA: TGTGCCAGCAGCTTAACGGAGGGCCTCAGCACAGATACGCAGTATTTT
CDR3 protein: CASSLTEGLSTDTQYF

clone size: NA
D gene: TRBD2
V gene: TRBV7-6
J gene: TRBJ2-3
CDR3 DNA: TGTGCCAGCAGCTCCCCTAATAGCGGGATAGGTCCCACAGATACGCAGTATTTT
CDR3 protein: CASSSPNSGIGPTDTQYF

clone size: few
D gene: NA
V gene: TRBV30
J gene: TRBJ2-7
CDR3 DNA: TGTGCCTGGAGGCGGGCCTACGAGCAGTACTTC
CDR3 protein: CAWRRAYEQYF

clone size: many
D gene: TRBD2
V gene: TRBV10-3
J gene: TRBJ2-3
CDR3 DNA: TGTGCCATCAGTGATTGGAGCGGGGGTCCAGATACGCAGTATTTT
CDR3 protein: CAISDWSGGPDTQYF

clone size: NA
D gene: NA
V gene: TRBV25-1
J gene: TRBJ1-2
CDR3 DNA: TGTGCCAGCAGTGGAGTCCTTAACTATGGCTACACCTTC
CDR3 protein: CASSGVLNYGYTF

clone size: many
D gene: NA
V gene: TRBV12-3/TRBV12-4
J gene: TRBJ2-1
CDR3 DNA: TGTGCCAGCAGTTTTGGGGGCAACAATGAGCAGTTCTTC
CDR3 protein: CASSFGGNNEQFF